Detailed here is one TCR beta chain. Its antigen remains unknown. This sample was included in a study of T cell responses to AZD1222 COVID-19 vaccine. This table comes from immunoSEQ multiplex PCR, and its TCRdb copy is limited to in-frame clones, with some not included. The profile shows about 150,000 clones, about 82% of them singletons. Study results and limitations: Elevations in Spike-specific TCR breadth and depth followed administration of two AZD1222 doses. Researchers report vaccine-associated CD4 TCRs spanning spike, with dominance at 160-218 and 743-854.

Between the trimmed V and J ends, which lost 5 bases and 3 bases, there was a span of 14 bases. The CDR3 consists of 14 residues. Germline V gives CDR1 SGHRS, CDR2 YFSETQ. This TCR derives from an adult who received the MenACWY meningococcal vaccine as a control. The rearrangement uses TRBV5-1 and TRBJ1-1, with D unclear. Sequenced material: peripheral blood, taken 28 days after the second dose of the MenACWY control vaccine. This CDR3 is CASRIIGRDTEAFF. Written as DNA, the CDR3 is TGCGCCAGCAGGATTATAGGAAGGGACACTGAAGCTTTCTTT.